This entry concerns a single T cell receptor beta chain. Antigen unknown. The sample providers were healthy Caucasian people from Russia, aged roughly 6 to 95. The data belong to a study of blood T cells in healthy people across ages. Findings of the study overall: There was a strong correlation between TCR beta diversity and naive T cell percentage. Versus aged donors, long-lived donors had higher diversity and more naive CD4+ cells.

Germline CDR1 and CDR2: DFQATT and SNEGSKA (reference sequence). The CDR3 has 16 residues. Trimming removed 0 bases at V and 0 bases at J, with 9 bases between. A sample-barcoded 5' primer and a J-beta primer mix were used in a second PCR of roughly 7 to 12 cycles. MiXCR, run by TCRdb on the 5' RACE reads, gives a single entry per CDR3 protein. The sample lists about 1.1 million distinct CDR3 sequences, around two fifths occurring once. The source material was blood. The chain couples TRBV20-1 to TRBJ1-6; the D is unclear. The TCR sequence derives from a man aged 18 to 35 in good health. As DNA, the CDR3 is TGCAGTGCTAGAGACGGCACAAGCTCCTATAATTCACCCCTCCACTTT. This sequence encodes CSARDGTSSYNSPLHF.